This entry lists 21 T cell receptor beta chains sequenced from one sample in a study of T cells after posttransplantation cyclophosphamide. The data were produced by immunoSEQ multiplex PCR, yet TCRdb's version contains in-frame clones alone and is incomplete. The profile covers approximately 52,000 clones, with just over 85% appearing a single time and roughly 2.8% taken by the ten largest. The sequencing input was PBMCs. These receptors were collected from a man aged 30 to 45 with a blood cancer, CMV-positive, and with a related stem cell donor.

The V and J genes are TRBV21-1 and TRBJ2-4; the table's TRBD2 call for D was not verified on the DNA. TRBV21-1 is a pseudogene segment. There are 15 residues in the CDR3. CDR3 in DNA: TGTGCCAGCCGCGCGGCCGTACTAGCCAAAAACATTCAGTACTTC. Residues: CASRAAVLAKNIQYF.

J is TRBJ2-3 and V is TRBV30; 10 bases fit TRBD2. Trimming took 3 bases from V and 7 from J; bases not matched to a gene: 4. Germline V gives CDR1 GTSNPN, CDR2 SVGIG (reference sequence). This CDR3 is built from 13 residues. DNA for the CDR3: TGTGCCTGGAGACTAGCGGGGTCCTATACGCAGTATTTT. Protein sequence: CAWRLAGSYTQYF.

This sequence joins TRBV5-1 and TRBJ1-5; D might be TRBD1 (6 bases). V was pared by 2 bases and J by 4 bases, with 16 bases between. The length of the CDR3 is 16 residues. Germline V CDR1 and CDR2: SGHRS, YFSETQ. The CDR3 nucleotides are TGCGCCAGCAGCTTAGAGGGACACACTAGAAATCAGCCCCAGCATTTT. Translation: CASSLEGHTRNQPQHF.

CDR3 residues: CASSPRRGVDTQYF. Written as DNA, the CDR3 is TGTGCCAGCTCACCACGCAGGGGGGTAGATACGCAGTATTTT. The gene calls are TRBV18 and TRBJ2-3; a possible D gene is TRBD1 (7 bases). The germline V and J ends were trimmed by 1 base and 5 bases, with 10 bases remaining between them. Per germline, CDR1 KGHSH and CDR2 LQKENI. CDR3 length: 14 amino acids.

This clone showed up just once. The gene calls are TRBV27 and TRBJ2-2; D might be TRBD1 (5 bases). The V and J ends lost 6 bases and 4 bases respectively, with 12 bases between them. Per the germline V gene, CDR1 is MNHEY and CDR2 is SMNVEV (reference sequence). The length of the CDR3 is 14 residues. CDR3 nucleotide sequence: TGTGCCAGCAGCGCTGCAGGGCTCACCGGGGAGCTGTTTTTT. It is translated as CASSAAGLTGELFF.

The chain employs TRBV21-1 and TRBJ2-5; TRBD1 was called by the table and not checked on the DNA. TRBV21-1 is classified as a pseudogene. This CDR3 is 17 amino acids long. CDR3 nucleotides: TGTGCCAGCAGCGGGGTGGACAGGGGGCTAATACAAGAGACCCAGTACTTC. Translating it yields CASSGVDRGLIQETQYF.

The rearrangement uses TRBV5-4 and TRBJ1-2; D perhaps matches TRBD1 (6 bases). The CDR3 totals 16 residues. Germline CDR1 SGHNT, CDR2 YYREEE (reference sequence). Trimming took off 0 bases at V and 11 bases at J, with 23 bases between the two ends. The CDR3 DNA reads as TGTGCCAGCAGCTTGGGGGGGCGCGTGTCCAATTGGGAATACACCTTC. Amino acids: CASSLGGRVSNWEYTF.

The V call is TRBV10-2, the J call TRBJ2-7, with 13 positions matching TRBD2. CDR1 is WSHSY and CDR2 is SAAADI in the germline V gene. With 6 bases clipped from V and 2 bases from J, the junction kept 10 bases outside the gene matches. This CDR3 comprises 17 residues. CDR3 sequence (DNA): TGCGCCAGCAGCAACCCCACAGGGACTAGCGGGACCTACGAGCAGTACTTC. This gives the protein CASSNPTGTSGTYEQYF.

This clone has only one observation. The V call is TRBV7-2, the J call TRBJ2-7; no reliable D call. Looked up from germline, CDR1 is SGHTA and CDR2 is FQGNSA. The CDR3 length is 15 residues. Trimming removed 0 bases from V and 3 bases from J, with 12 bases in between. CDR3 region: CASSLAVGQVYEQYF. CDR3 nucleotide sequence: TGTGCCAGCAGCTTAGCGGTCGGCCAGGTCTACGAGCAGTACTTC.

The chain recombines TRBV27 with TRBJ2-2, with 9 nucleotides matching TRBD1. This CDR3 is built from 14 residues. V was pared by 8 bases and J by 7 bases, with 8 bases of the junction left unmatched. Germline CDR1 and CDR2: MNHEY and SMNVEV (reference sequence). The DNA of the CDR3 is TGTGCCAGCCGGACAGGGGAGGATGGCGGGGAGCTGTTTTTT. Translated: CASRTGEDGGELFF.

The chain recombines TRBV5-1 with TRBJ1-2; maybe TRBD1 (5 bases). The germline CDR1 and CDR2 sequences are SGHRS and YFSETQ. V shed 0 bases and J shed 6 bases, with 15 bases lying between them. The CDR3 is 15 amino acids. CDR3 loop: CASSLGAQSGNGYTF. CDR3 in DNA: TGCGCCAGCAGCTTGGGGGCACAATCAGGGAATGGCTACACCTTC.

V gene TRBV5-1 combines with J gene TRBJ2-7; 9 bases align to TRBD1. With 4 bases clipped from V and 6 bases from J, the junction kept 8 bases outside the gene matches. This CDR3 comprises 14 residues. Per germline, CDR1 SGHRS and CDR2 YFSETQ. The CDR3 DNA sequence: TGCGCCAGCAGCCTCGCCACAGGGGGCGCCGAGCAGTACTTC. This codes for CASSLATGGAEQYF.

The CDR3 DNA sequence: TGTGCCAGCAGTGAATATGAGGGGGCAACTGGAAACACCATATATTTT. Translating gives CASSEYEGATGNTIYF. The chain uses TRBV25-1 and TRBJ1-3, with 7 bases lining up with TRBD1. The CDR3 has 16 amino acids. Germline V gene data show CDR1 as MGHDK and CDR2 as SYGVNS. J lost 2 bases, V lost 0 bases, and 4 bases had no gene match.

V is TRBV7-6 and J is TRBJ2-3; TRBD1 is a possible D gene (5 bases). Germline values: CDR1 SGHVS, CDR2 FNYEAQ. The CDR3 runs to 15 residues. Trimming stripped 0 bases from V and 4 bases from J, with 11 bases between. The CDR3 here is CASSLAGLGADTQYF. CDR3 DNA: TGTGCCAGCAGCTTAGCCGGTCTAGGGGCAGATACGCAGTATTTT.

CDR3 amino acids: CAWNDPGQGRNEQFF. The CDR3 DNA reads TGTGCCTGGAACGACCCGGGACAGGGTAGGAATGAGCAGTTCTTC. This chain joins TRBV30 and TRBJ2-1; 9 bases line up with TRBD1. This CDR3 has 15 amino acids. Per germline, CDR1 GTSNPN and CDR2 SVGIG (reference sequence). The V gene end was trimmed by 4 bases and the J gene end by 7 bases; junction bases not matched to a gene: 11.

The J gene is TRBJ2-7, the V gene TRBV30, with D uncertain. The DNA end is more similar to TRBJ2-1, so the J call may be wrong. This CDR3 is 13 amino acids long. Germline CDR1 GTSNPN, CDR2 SVGIG (reference sequence). The CDR3 DNA follows: TGTGCCTGGAGGCGTAGCATGTTTTACGAGCAGTTCTTC. Encoded protein: CAWRRSMFYEQFF.

The chain couples TRBV2 to TRBJ2-7, with 8 bases lining up with TRBD1. The germline gives CDR1 SNHLY, CDR2 FYNNEI. The CDR3 is made up of 14 amino acids. Trimming cost V 4 bases and J 3 bases; bases outside gene matches: 5. The DNA of the CDR3 is TGTGCCAGCAGTGTGCAGGGGGCATACTACGAGCAGTACTTC. As protein: CASSVQGAYYEQYF.

The J gene is TRBJ2-7, the V gene TRBV13, with 9 nucleotides matching TRBD2. CDR1 and CDR2 from the germline V gene are PRHDT and FYEKMQ (reference sequence). The junction had 6 bases not matched to a gene; V was cut back by 0 bases and J by 6 bases. This CDR3 has 15 amino acids. The CDR3 sequence: CASSLGLLAGSEQYF. CDR3 nucleotide sequence: TGTGCCAGCAGCTTAGGCTTACTAGCGGGCTCCGAGCAGTACTTC.

The chain combines TRBV6-5 with TRBJ2-1; possibly TRBD1 for D (6 bases). The germline gives CDR1 MNHEY, CDR2 SVGAGI. The germline V and J ends were trimmed by 3 bases and 5 bases, with 17 bases remaining between them. This CDR3 region has 16 residues. CDR3 amino acids: CASSYGWGPKDNEQFF. Here the CDR3 DNA reads TGTGCCAGCAGTTATGGGTGGGGGCCCAAGGACAATGAGCAGTTCTTC.

The gene calls are TRBV9 and TRBJ2-1; 10 positions agree with TRBD2. V dropped 3 bases and J dropped 9; count of bases not matched to a gene: 9. The CDR3 length is 15 residues. Germline values: CDR1 SGDLS, CDR2 YYNGEE. CDR3 nucleotide sequence: TGTGCCAGCAGCGGCGGGAGCGGGGGGGTGGGTGAGCAGTTCTTC. This encodes CASSGGSGGVGEQFF.

The chain combines TRBV19 with TRBJ1-5; tentatively, D is TRBD1 (5 bases). Germline lookup yields CDR1 LNHDA and CDR2 SQIVND (reference sequence). V lost 5 bases to trimming and J lost 6 bases, with 11 bases between them. This CDR3 region has 13 residues. CDR3 amino acids: CASSPQGRQPQHF. CDR3 nucleotide sequence: TGTGCCAGTAGTCCTCAGGGTCGTCAGCCCCAGCATTTT.